This TCR beta chain was recorded in a study of CD8+ T cells in alopecia areata. Study-wide context: By percentage of affected scalp area, the severity of treated patients was scored.

Remarks on this clone: Its target is not known.

The V gene end was trimmed by 8 bases and the J gene end by 5 bases; junction bases not matched to a gene: 18. CDR3 length: 18 amino acids. The germline V gene encodes CDR1 SNHLY and CDR2 FYNNEI. Sequencing relied on a cDNA template that was reverse transcribed from extracted RNA. Sequencing was performed with immunoSEQ multiplex PCR; in TCRdb, only in-frame clones are kept and a portion is missing. The table shows some 130,000 clones, with about 59% occurring only once. Described treatment: oral pan-JAK inhibitor, 5-10 mg twice daily. Points from the study as a whole: Scalp clonality, together with expanded CD8+ clones among the top 100, fell significantly with tofacitinib.

The sequence was obtained from a human donor with alopecia areata. This specimen was CD8+ T cells sorted from blood, taken at week 4, from a patient treated with tofacitinib. V usage is TRBV2 and J usage is TRBJ2-5, with 12 bases that match TRBD2. The CDR3: CASGGTSGPLTLRETQYF. CDR3 nucleotide sequence: TGTGCCAGCGGCGGGACTAGCGGGCCCCTAACCCTCCGTGAGACCCAGTACTTC.